The 6 T cell receptor beta chains reported below all come from one sample, sequenced in a study of shared clonotypes between healthy human individuals (dated by TCRdb to the early 2020s). Libraries were made using the immunoSEQ multiplex PCR assay. Held by TCRdb, this immuneACCESS table contains in-frame sequences only and omits some clones. Under half of the omission traces to an unresolved V gene where checked; the cause of the rest is unknown. This sample is represented by 1,400,000 or so clones; just under 99% of them were singletons. The biggest ten clones account for roughly 0.36% of the sample. Sequenced input: naive CD4+ T cells sorted from blood. What the cell subset or site label conveys for this sample: CD45RA+ positively selected. All receptors derive from a man between 25 and 39 years old in good health.

The rearrangement joins TRBV6-1 to TRBJ2-5; tentatively, D is TRBD1 (6 bases). V gave up 8 bases and J gave up 0 bases, with 16 bases separating them. The CDR3 runs to 15 residues. Germline V gene lookup returns CDR1 MNHNS and CDR2 SASEGT. In DNA form, the CDR3 reads TGTGCCAGCCGATCGGACAGTCTATACCAAGAGACCCAGTACTTC. Translation: CASRSDSLYQETQYF.

The chain recombines TRBV5-1 with TRBJ2-5, with D perhaps matching TRBD2 (6 bases). The CDR3 loop spans 14 amino acids. CDR1 is SGHRS, CDR2 YFSETQ, per germline. Trimming took 4 bases from V and 9 from J, leaving 19 bases between them. The chain's CDR3 is CASSSRDSLVAQYF. CDR3 nucleotides: TGCGCCAGCAGCAGCAGGGACTCCCTGGTGGCCCAGTACTTC.

The DNA of the CDR3 is TGTGCCAGCAGGTCGAATCCCACCTACGAGCAGTACTTC. This encodes CASRSNPTYEQYF. This chain uses TRBV28 with TRBJ2-7; the D is unclear. Trimming took off 6 bases at V and 2 bases at J, with 11 bases between the two ends. The CDR3 loop spans 13 amino acids. Germline V lookup: CDR1 MDHEN, CDR2 SYDVKM.

The V gene is TRBV2, the J gene TRBJ2-3; 13 bases agree with TRBD2. The junction had 8 bases not matched to a gene; V was cut back by 9 bases and J by 8 bases. CDR3 length: 14 amino acids. Looked up from germline, CDR1 is SNHLY and CDR2 is FYNNEI. The CDR3: CARTGTSGIATQYF. The CDR3 region has the DNA TGTGCCAGGACTGGGACTAGCGGGATCGCTACGCAGTATTTT.

The CDR3 DNA follows: TGTGCCAGCAGATCTAGCCTGACAGATACGCAGTATTTT. It yields the protein CASRSSLTDTQYF. This chain links TRBV11-3 with TRBJ2-3, with a possible D match to TRBD2 (5 bases). Trimming stripped 6 bases from V and 3 bases from J, with 10 bases between. The CDR3 loop spans 13 amino acids. Germline CDR1 SGHNT, CDR2 YENEEA.

The CDR3 protein is CASSLGFPLEETQYF. The CDR3 DNA reads TGCGCCAGCAGCTTGGGGTTTCCCCTCGAGGAGACCCAGTACTTC. The gene calls are TRBV5-1 and TRBJ2-5; D unresolved. The CDR3 is 15 residues long. Germline assignment: CDR1 SGHRS and CDR2 YFSETQ. The ends were cut back, 0 bases at V and 5 bases at J, with 14 bases in the middle.